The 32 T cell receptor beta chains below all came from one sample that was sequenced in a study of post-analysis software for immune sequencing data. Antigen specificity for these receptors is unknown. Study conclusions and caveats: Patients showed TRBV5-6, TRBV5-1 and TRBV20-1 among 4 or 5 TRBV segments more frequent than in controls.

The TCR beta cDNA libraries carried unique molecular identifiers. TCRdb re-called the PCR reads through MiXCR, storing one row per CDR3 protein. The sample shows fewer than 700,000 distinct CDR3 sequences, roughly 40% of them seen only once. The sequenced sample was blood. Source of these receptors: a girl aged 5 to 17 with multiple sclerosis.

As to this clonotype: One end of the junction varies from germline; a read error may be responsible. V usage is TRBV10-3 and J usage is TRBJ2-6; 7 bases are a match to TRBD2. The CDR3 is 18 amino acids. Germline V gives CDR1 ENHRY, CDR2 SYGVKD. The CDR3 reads CAIGESGGGPGGADVLTF. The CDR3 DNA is TGTGCCATCGGTGAGTCGGGGGGAGGACCAGGTGGGGCCGACGTCCTGACTTTC.

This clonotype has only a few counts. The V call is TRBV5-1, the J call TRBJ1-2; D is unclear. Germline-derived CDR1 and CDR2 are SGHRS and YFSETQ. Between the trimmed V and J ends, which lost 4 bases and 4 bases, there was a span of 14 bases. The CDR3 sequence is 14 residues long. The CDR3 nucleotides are TGCGCCAGCAGCCCGAGTGCGGGTGGCTATGGCTACACCTTC. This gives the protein CASSPSAGGYGYTF.

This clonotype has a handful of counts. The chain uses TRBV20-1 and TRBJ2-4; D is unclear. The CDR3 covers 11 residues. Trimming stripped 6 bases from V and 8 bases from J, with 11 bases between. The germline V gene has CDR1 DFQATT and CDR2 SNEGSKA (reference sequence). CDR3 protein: CSAPLSDIQYF. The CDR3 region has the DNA TGCAGTGCCCCCTTGTCGGACATTCAGTACTTC.

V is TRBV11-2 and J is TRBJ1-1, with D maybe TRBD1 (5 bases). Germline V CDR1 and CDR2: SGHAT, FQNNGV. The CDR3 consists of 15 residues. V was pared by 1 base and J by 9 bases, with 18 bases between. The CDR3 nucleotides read TGTGCCAGCAGCTTAGCCACTGGGGTGGGGGGGAAAGCTTTCTTT. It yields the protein CASSLATGVGGKAFF.

The DNA for the CDR3 is TGTGCCAGCAGCCAGGGACTTTCTACCTACAATGAGCAGTTCTTC. This encodes CASSQGLSTYNEQFF. This chain links TRBV3-1 with TRBJ2-1, with D possibly matching TRBD2 (6 bases). CDR1 is LGHDT, CDR2 YNNKEL, per germline (reference sequence). V was trimmed by 3 bases and J by 2 bases, leaving 11 bases between them. The CDR3 extends over 15 amino acids.

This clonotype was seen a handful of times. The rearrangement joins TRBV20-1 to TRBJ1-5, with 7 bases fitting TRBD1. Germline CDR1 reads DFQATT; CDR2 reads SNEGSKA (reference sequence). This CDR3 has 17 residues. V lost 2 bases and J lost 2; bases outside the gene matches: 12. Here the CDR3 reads CSARRSRGKVGNQPQHF. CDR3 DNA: TGCAGTGCTAGAAGAAGCAGGGGGAAGGTGGGCAATCAGCCCCAGCATTTT.

The CDR3 DNA reads as TGTGCCAGCAGCCCGCTACCATGGGGGGACGACACCGGGGAGCTGTTTTTT. As protein: CASSPLPWGDDTGELFF. The J gene is TRBJ2-2, the V gene TRBV7-9; possibly TRBD2 for D (6 bases). The CDR3 runs to 17 residues. Germline assignment: CDR1 SEHNR and CDR2 FQNEAQ (reference sequence). The V gene lost 5 bases and the J gene lost 3 bases, with 19 bases spanning the gap.

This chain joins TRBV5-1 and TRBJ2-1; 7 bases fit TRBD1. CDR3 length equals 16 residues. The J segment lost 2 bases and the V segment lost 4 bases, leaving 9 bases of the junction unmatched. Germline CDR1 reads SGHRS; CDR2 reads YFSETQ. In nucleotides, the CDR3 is TGCGCCAGCAGCCCTGTCGACAGGGTAGCCTACAATGAGCAGTTCTTC. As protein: CASSPVDRVAYNEQFF.

The CDR3 DNA is TGTGCCAGCAGCTTAGTAGAGGATGAGCAGTTCTTC. It translates to CASSLVEDEQFF. V usage is TRBV7-3 and J usage is TRBJ2-1; no firm D call. In germline, CDR1 is SGHTA, CDR2 FQGTGA. The CDR3 runs to 12 residues. Trimming pared 2 bases from V and 8 bases from J, leaving 7 bases between.

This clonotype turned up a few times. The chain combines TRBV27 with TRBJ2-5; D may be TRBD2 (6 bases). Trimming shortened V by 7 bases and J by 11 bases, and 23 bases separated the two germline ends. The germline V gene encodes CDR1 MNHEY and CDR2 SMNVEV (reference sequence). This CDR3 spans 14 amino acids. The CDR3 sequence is CASTSGVYTGEQYF. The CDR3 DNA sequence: TGTGCCAGCACTTCGGGGGTATACACCGGGGAGCAGTACTTC.

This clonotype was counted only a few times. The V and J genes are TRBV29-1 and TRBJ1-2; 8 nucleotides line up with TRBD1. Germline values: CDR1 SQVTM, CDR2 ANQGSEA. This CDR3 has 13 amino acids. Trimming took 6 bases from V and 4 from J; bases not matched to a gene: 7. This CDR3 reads CSVERQGAYGYTF. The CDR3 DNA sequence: TGCAGCGTGGAGCGGCAGGGGGCCTATGGCTACACCTTC.

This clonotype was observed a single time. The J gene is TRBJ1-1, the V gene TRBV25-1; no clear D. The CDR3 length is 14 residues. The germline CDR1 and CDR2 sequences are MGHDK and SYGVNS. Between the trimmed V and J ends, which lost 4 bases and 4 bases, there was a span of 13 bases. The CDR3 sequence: CASSVTTPGTEAFF. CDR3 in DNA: TGTGCCAGCAGTGTCACAACGCCCGGCACTGAAGCTTTCTTT.

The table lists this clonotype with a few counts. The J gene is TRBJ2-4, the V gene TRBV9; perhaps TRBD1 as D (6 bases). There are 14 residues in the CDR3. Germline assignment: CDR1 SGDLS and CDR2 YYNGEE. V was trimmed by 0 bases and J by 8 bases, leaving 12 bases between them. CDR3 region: CASSVAYRDDIQYF. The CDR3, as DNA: TGTGCCAGCAGCGTAGCTTACAGGGATGACATTCAGTACTTC. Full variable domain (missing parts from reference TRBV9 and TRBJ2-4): DSGVTQTPKHLITATGQRVTLRCSPRSGDLSVYWYQQSLDQGLQFLIQYYNGEERAKGNILERFSAQQFPDLHSELNLSSLELGDSALYFCASSVAYRDDIQYFGAGTRLSVL.

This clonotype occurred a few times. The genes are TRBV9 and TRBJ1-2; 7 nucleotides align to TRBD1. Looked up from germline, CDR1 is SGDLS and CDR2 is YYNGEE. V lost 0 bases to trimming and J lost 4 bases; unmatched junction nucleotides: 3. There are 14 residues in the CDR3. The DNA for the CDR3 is TGTGCCAGCAGCGTAGATCAGGGGGGCTATGGCTACACCTTC. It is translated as CASSVDQGGYGYTF. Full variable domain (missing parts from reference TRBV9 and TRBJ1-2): DSGVTQTPKHLITATGQRVTLRCSPRSGDLSVYWYQQSLDQGLQFLIQYYNGEERAKGNILERFSAQQFPDLHSELNLSSLELGDSALYFCASSVDQGGYGYTFGSGTRLTVV.

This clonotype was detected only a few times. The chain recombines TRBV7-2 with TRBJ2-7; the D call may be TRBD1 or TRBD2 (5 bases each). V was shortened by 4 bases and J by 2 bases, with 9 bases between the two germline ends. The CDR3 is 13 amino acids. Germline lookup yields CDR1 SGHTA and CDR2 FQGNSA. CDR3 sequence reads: CASSSGRPYEQYF. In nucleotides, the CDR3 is TGTGCCAGCAGCTCGGGACGTCCCTACGAGCAGTACTTC.

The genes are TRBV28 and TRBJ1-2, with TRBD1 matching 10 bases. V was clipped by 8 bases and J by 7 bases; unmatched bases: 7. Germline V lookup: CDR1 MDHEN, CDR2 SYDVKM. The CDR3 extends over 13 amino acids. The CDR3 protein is CASASGTGVGYTF. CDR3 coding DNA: TGTGCCAGCGCATCCGGGACAGGGGTTGGCTACACCTTC.

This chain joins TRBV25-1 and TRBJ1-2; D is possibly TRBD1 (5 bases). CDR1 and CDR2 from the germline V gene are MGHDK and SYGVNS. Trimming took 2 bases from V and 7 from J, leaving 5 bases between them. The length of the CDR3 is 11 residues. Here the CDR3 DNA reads TGTGCCAGCAGTGAAGACAGTGGCTACACCTTC. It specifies CASSEDSGYTF.

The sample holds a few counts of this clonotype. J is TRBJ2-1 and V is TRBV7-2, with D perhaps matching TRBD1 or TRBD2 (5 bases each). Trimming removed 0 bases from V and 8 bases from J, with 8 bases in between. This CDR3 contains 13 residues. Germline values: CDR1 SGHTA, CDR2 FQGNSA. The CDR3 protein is CASSLARGDEQFF. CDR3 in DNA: TGTGCCAGCAGCTTAGCCCGAGGGGATGAGCAGTTCTTC.

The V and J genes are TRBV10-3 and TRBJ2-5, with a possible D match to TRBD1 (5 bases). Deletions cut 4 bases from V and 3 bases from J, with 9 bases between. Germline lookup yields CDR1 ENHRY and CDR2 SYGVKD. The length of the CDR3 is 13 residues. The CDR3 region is CAISVPGKETQYF. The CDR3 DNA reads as TGTGCCATCAGTGTACCAGGGAAAGAGACCCAGTACTTC.

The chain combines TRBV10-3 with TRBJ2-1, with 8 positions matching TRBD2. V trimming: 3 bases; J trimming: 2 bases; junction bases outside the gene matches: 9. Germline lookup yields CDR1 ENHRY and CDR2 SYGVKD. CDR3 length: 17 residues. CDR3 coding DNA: TGTGCCATCAGTGACCCCGGAGTAGCGGGGACCTACAATGAGCAGTTCTTC. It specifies CAISDPGVAGTYNEQFF.

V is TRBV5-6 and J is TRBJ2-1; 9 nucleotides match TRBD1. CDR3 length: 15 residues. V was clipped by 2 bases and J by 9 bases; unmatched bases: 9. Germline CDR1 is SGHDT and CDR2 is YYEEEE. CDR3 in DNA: TGTGCCAGCAGCTTCCGGGACAGGGAGGTAGGTGAGCAGTTCTTC. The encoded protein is CASSFRDREVGEQFF.

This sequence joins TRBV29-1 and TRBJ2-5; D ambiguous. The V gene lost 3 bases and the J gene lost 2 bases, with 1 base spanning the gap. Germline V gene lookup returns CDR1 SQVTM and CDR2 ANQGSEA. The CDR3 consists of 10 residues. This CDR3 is CSVEQETQYF. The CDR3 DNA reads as TGCAGCGTTGAGCAAGAGACCCAGTACTTC.

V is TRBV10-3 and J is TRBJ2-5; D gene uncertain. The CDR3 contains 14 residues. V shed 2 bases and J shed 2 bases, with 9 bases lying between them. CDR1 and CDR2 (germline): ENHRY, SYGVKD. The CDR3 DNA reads TGTGCCATCAGTGAGCGACTGGAACAAGAGACCCAGTACTTC. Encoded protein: CAISERLEQETQYF.

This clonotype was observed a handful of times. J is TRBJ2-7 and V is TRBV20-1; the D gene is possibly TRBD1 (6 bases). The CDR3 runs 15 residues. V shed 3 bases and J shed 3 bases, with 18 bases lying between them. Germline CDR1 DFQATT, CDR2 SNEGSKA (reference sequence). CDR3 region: CSASYRDRYFYEQYF. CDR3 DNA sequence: TGCAGTGCTAGTTACAGAGACAGGTACTTCTACGAGCAGTACTTC.

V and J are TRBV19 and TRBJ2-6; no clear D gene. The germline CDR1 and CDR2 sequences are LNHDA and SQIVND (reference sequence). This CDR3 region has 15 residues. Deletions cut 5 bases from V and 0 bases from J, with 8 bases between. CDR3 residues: CASSYSISGANVLTF. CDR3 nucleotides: TGTGCCAGTAGTTACAGTATCTCTGGGGCCAACGTCCTGACTTTC. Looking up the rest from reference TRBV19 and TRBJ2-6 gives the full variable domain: DGGITQSPKYLFRKEGQNVTLSCEQNLNHDAMYWYRQDPGQGLRLIYYSQIVNDFQKGDIAEGYSVSREKKESFPLTVTSAQKNPTAFYLCASSYSISGANVLTFGAGSRLTVL.

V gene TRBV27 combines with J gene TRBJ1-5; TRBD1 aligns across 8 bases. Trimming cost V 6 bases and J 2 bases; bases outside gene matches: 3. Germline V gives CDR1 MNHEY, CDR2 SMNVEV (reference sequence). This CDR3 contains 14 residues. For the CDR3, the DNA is TGTGCCAGCAGATCAGGGGGCGGCAATCAGCCCCAGCATTTT. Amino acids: CASRSGGGNQPQHF.

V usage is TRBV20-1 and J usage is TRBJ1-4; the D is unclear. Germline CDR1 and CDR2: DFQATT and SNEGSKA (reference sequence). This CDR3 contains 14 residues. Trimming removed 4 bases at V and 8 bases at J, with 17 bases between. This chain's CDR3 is CSANNLSGREKLFF. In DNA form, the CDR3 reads TGCAGTGCTAATAATTTATCGGGCAGGGAAAAACTGTTTTTT.

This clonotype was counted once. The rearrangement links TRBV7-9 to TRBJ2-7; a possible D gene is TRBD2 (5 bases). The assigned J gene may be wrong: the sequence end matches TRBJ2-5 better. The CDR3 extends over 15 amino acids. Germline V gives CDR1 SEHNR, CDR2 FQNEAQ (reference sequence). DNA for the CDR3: TGTGCCAGCAGCTTAGGTCTCCGGACTCAAGAGACCCAGTACTTC. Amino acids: CASSLGLRTQETQYF.

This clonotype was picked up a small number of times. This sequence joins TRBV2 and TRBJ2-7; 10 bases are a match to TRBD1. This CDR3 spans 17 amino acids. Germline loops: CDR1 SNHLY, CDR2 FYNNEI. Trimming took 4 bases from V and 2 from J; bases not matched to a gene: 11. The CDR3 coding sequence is TGTGCCAGCAGTGGGGACAGGGGCTCTCCCTTGACCTACGAGCAGTACTTC. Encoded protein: CASSGDRGSPLTYEQYF.

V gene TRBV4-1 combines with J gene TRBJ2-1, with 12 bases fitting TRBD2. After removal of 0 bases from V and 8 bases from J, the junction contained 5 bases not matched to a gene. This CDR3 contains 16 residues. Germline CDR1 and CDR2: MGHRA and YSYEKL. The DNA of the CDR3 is TGCGCCAGCAGCCAAGAACTAGCGGGGGGTAGGGATGAGCAGTTCTTC. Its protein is CASSQELAGGRDEQFF.

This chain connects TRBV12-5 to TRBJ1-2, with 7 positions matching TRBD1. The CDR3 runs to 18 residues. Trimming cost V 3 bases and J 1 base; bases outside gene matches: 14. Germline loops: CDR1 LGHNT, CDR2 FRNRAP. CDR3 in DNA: TGTGCTAGTGGTTTAGGACAGGAGCGACGTCTAGATAACTATGGCTACACCTTC. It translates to CASGLGQERRLDNYGYTF.

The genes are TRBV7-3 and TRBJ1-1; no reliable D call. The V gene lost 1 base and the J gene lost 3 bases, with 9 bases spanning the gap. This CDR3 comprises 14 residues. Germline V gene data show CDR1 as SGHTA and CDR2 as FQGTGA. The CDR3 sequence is CASSLMAGHTEAFF. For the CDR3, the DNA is TGTGCCAGCAGCTTAATGGCGGGCCACACTGAAGCTTTCTTT.